The 9 T cell receptor beta chains given below trace back to one sample, sequenced in a study of CD8 T cells in Susac syndrome (dated by TCRdb to about 2019). Library generation was performed with the immunoSEQ multiplex PCR assay. RNA was extracted with the RNeasy kit and roughly 0.5 to 1 ug was reverse transcribed using random hexamers. In-frame beta chains were kept once TCRdb had trimmed the public reads at Q25 with fastp and called clones with MiXCR. A single entry per CDR3 protein holds the most common genes and DNA from its merged rows. The sample table shows more than 150,000 distinct CDR3 sequences, and 95% are seen once. The top ten hold approximately 0.16% of the sample. Sequencing was done on a sample of CD8+ T cells from PBMCs. Every receptor here comes from a human donor with Susac syndrome.

In its sample, this clonotype was seen once. The genes are TRBV29-1 and TRBJ2-7; the match to TRBD1 covers 11 bases. V dropped 3 bases and J dropped 0; count of bases not matched to a gene: 1. Germline CDR1 reads SQVTM; CDR2 reads ANQGSEA. This CDR3 is built from 14 residues. CDR3 DNA sequence: TGCAGCGTTGACGGGACAGGGGGCTCCTACGAGCAGTACTTC. Translation gives CSVDGTGGSYEQYF.

This chain connects TRBV6-2 or TRBV6-3 to TRBJ2-7, with D possibly being TRBD2 (5 bases). Germline lookup yields CDR1 MNHEY and CDR2 SVGEGT. Trimming shortened V by 5 bases and J by 2 bases, and 10 bases separated the two germline ends. The CDR3 length is 13 residues. In nucleotides, the CDR3 is TGTGCCAGCAGTCTAGCCTGGCCCTACGAGCAGTACTTC. Translated: CASSLAWPYEQYF.

The chain uses TRBV6-4 and TRBJ2-1; the match to TRBD1 covers 7 bases. V dropped 6 bases and J dropped 9; count of bases not matched to a gene: 11. The CDR3 is 14 residues long. Germline CDR1 reads MRHNA; CDR2 reads SNTAGT. The CDR3 here is CASSRAQGVGEQFF. The CDR3 bases are TGTGCCAGCAGCCGCGCCCAGGGGGTTGGTGAGCAGTTCTTC.

The chain recombines TRBV24-1 with TRBJ1-5; D ambiguous. This CDR3 has 13 amino acids. Germline CDR1 KGHDR, CDR2 SFDVKD. V lost 2 bases and J lost 11, with 12 bases in between. As DNA, the CDR3 is TGTGCCACCAGTGATTCCCGGGTCGGAGCCCAGCATTTT. Its translation is CATSDSRVGAQHF.

The chain combines TRBV7-9 with TRBJ2-1, with 10 bases identical to TRBD2. The CDR3 spans 17 residues. The V gene end was trimmed by 1 base and the J gene end by 5 bases; junction bases not matched to a gene: 8. CDR1 SEHNR and CDR2 FQNEAQ come from the germline V gene (reference sequence). The CDR3 sequence is CASSLVILAGVDNEQFF. In nucleotides, the CDR3 is TGTGCCAGCAGCTTAGTTATCCTAGCGGGAGTGGACAATGAGCAGTTCTTC.

The chain has TRBV27 and TRBJ2-7; 8 bases are a match to TRBD2. This CDR3 is 14 amino acids long. After removal of 0 bases from V and 7 bases from J, the junction contained 5 bases not matched to a gene. Per the germline V gene, CDR1 is MNHEY and CDR2 is SMNVEV (reference sequence). Here the CDR3 reads CASSLSGGAGEQYF. For the CDR3, the DNA is TGTGCCAGCAGTTTATCCGGGGGGGCAGGGGAGCAGTACTTC.

The chain joins TRBV4-1 to TRBJ2-7, with TRBD2 identical over 8 bases. CDR3 length equals 15 residues. The V segment lost 5 bases and the J segment 3 bases; nucleotides outside the gene matches: 9. The germline CDR1 and CDR2 sequences are MGHRA and YSYEKL. DNA for the CDR3: TGCGCCAGCAGCAGCTCGGGACTAGGGATCTACGAGCAGTACTTC. Protein sequence: CASSSSGLGIYEQYF.

The V gene is TRBV27, the J gene TRBJ2-5; unclear D gene. Trimming stripped 1 base from V and 1 base from J, with 10 bases between. CDR1 MNHEY and CDR2 SMNVEV come from the germline V gene (reference sequence). This CDR3 region has 15 residues. The CDR3 protein is CASSLLTGSQETQYF. The CDR3 DNA reads as TGTGCCAGCAGTTTATTGACGGGCAGCCAAGAGACCCAGTACTTC.

The chain couples TRBV9 to TRBJ2-5; a weak D match, TRBD2 (5 bases). V shed 3 bases and J shed 1 base, with 10 bases lying between them. Germline V gene data show CDR1 as SGDLS and CDR2 as YYNGEE. The CDR3 runs to 14 residues. The DNA for the CDR3 is TGTGCCAGCAGCGGCGGACTGGTCCAAGAGACCCAGTACTTC. It specifies CASSGGLVQETQYF.